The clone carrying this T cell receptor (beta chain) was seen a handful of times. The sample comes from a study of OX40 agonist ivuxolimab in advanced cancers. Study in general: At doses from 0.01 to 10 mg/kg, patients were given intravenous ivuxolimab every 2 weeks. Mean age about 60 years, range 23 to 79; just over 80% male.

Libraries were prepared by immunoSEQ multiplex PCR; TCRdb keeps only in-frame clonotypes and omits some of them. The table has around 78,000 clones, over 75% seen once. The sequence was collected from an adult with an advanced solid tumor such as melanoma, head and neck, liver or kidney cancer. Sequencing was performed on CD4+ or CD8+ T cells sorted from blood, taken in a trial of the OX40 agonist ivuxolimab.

CDR3 bases: TGTGCCAGCAGTGACAGGGGACCCTACGAGCAGTACTTC. Protein sequence: CASSDRGPYEQYF. The chain couples TRBV6-5 to TRBJ2-7, with 8 bases fitting TRBD1. J gave up 2 bases and V 5 bases, and 2 bases lay outside the gene matches. Germline values: CDR1 MNHEY, CDR2 SVGAGI. This CDR3 region has 13 residues.